A selection of T cell receptor beta chains follows, all from one sample in a study of shared T cell receptors in the human thymus. Sequencing was performed with immunoSEQ multiplex PCR; in TCRdb, only in-frame clones are kept and a portion is missing. The table records some 760,000 clones, roughly 88% of them present only once. These same data were also listed under a study on human thymus T cells.

The sequencing input was thymocytes. The receptors come from a girl in the first two years of life with a congenital heart defect. Each CDR3 is given with its conserved first and last residue. D genes are given only for firm matches. Part of the rows lack a size; the others show once, few, many or a class for expanded clones.

j_call | d_call | clone_size | v_call | cdr3_aa | cdr3_nt
TRBJ1-1 | . | . | TRBV6-6 | CASMGGADTEAFF | TGTGCCAGCATGGGTGGCGCGGACACTGAAGCTTTCTTT
TRBJ1-1 | TRBD1 | once | TRBV5-1 | CASSLVPTGTAEAFF | TGCGCCAGCAGCTTGGTGCCTACCGGGACAGCTGAAGCTTTCTTT
TRBJ1-6 | . | . | TRBV6-5 | CASREGNSPLHF | TGTGCCAGCAGGGAGGGTAATTCACCCCTCCACTTT
TRBJ2-7 | TRBD1 | . | TRBV5-1 | CASSPGQVGTEQYF | TGCGCCAGCAGCCCGGGACAGGTGGGTACGGAGCAGTACTTC
TRBJ2-1 | . | few | TRBV19 | CASSDRTVRDNEQFF | TGTGCCAGTAGCGACCGGACTGTCCGGGACAATGAGCAGTTCTTC
TRBJ1-5 | . | . | TRBV5-8 | CASSLGSGGAEPQHF | TGTGCCAGCAGCTTGGGCTCCGGGGGGGCAGAGCCCCAGCATTTT
TRBJ1-1 | TRBD1 | . | TRBV5-4 | CASSPRTGTGGNTEAFF | TGTGCCAGCAGCCCGCGGACAGGGACCGGTGGGAACACTGAAGCTTTCTTT
TRBJ2-7 | . | . | TRBV19 | CASSRGHSPTGEQYF | TGTGCCAGTAGCAGAGGACATTCTCCTACGGGCGAGCAGTACTTC
TRBJ2-1 | TRBD2 | . | TRBV18 | CASSPPYRSSGGGKSNEQFF | TGTGCCAGCTCACCACCTTATAGGTCTAGCGGGGGAGGGAAATCAAATGAGCAGTTCTTC
TRBJ1-2 | . | . | TRBV14 | CASSQARLSGYTF | TGTGCCAGCAGCCAAGCGAGGCTCTCCGGCTACACCTTC
TRBJ1-2 | . | . | TRBV15 | CATSPQGFLTRSGYTF | TGTGCCACCAGCCCGCAAGGTTTTTTAACGCGGAGTGGCTACACCTTC
TRBJ1-2 | . | . | TRBV7-8 | CASSLAPTGGYGYTF | TGTGCCAGCAGCTTAGCCCCGACAGGCGGCTATGGCTACACCTTC
TRBJ2-3 | TRBD1 | . | TRBV9 | CASSGQGGIRNTQYF | TGTGCCAGCAGTGGACAGGGGGGAATTCGGAATACGCAGTATTTT
TRBJ2-1 | . | . | TRBV5-5 | CASSFVAGLDNEQFF | TGTGCCAGCAGCTTTGTGGCGGGCCTGGACAATGAGCAGTTCTTC
TRBJ2-1 | . | . | TRBV29-1 | CSVEGRLRRPYNEQFF | TGCAGCGTTGAAGGACGACTCCGGCGTCCCTACAATGAGCAGTTCTTC
TRBJ2-3 | . | . | TRBV4-1 | CASSQERGSTQYF | TGCGCCAGCAGCCAAGAGAGGGGGAGTACGCAGTATTTT
TRBJ2-3 | . | . | TRBV2 | CASSHSFQTASTDTQYF | TGTGCCAGCAGCCACAGTTTTCAAACTGCTAGCACAGATACGCAGTATTTT
TRBJ1-1 | . | . | TRBV5-1 | CASSLAPGHPTRNTEAFF | TGCGCCAGCAGCTTGGCCCCGGGACACCCAACACGAAACACTGAAGCTTTCTTT
TRBJ1-6 | . | . | TRBV6-1 | CASISQGNSPLHF | TGTGCCAGCATAAGTCAGGGAAATTCCCCCCTCCACTTT
TRBJ1-6 | . | . | TRBV9 | CASSVTGQHSPLHF | TGTGCCAGCAGCGTTACAGGGCAACATTCACCCCTCCACTTT
TRBJ2-7 | TRBD1 | . | TRBV28 | CASRLNAGTGTYEQYF | TGTGCCAGCAGACTTAATGCCGGGACAGGAACCTACGAGCAGTACTTC
TRBJ1-3 | TRBD1 | . | TRBV14 | CASSPMTGTGNTIYF | TGTGCCAGCAGCCCTATGACAGGGACTGGAAACACCATATATTTT
TRBJ1-2 | . | . | TRBV18 | CASSLAGGYYGYTF | TGTGCCAGCTCACTCGCCGGGGGGTACTATGGCTACACCTTC
TRBJ1-4 | TRBD1 | . | TRBV4-3 | CASSQIFKRGRTPHNNEKLFF | TGCGCCAGCAGCCAAATCTTTAAGAGGGGGCGTACCCCTCATAATAATGAAAAACTGTTTTTT
TRBJ1-2 | . | . | TRBV6-1 | CASLLVRGFGYGYTF | TGTGCCAGCTTGCTAGTTCGGGGTTTTGGGTATGGCTACACCTTC
TRBJ1-1 | . | once | TRBV30 | CAWRGPFNTEAFF | TGTGCCTGGAGGGGGCCCTTTAACACTGAAGCTTTCTTT
TRBJ1-1 | TRBD1 | . | TRBV7-7 | CASSLGQGLGDTEAFF | TGTGCTAGCAGCTTAGGACAGGGGCTGGGTGACACTGAAGCTTTCTTT
TRBJ1-5 | TRBD1 | . | TRBV4-1 | CASSHEPGTAQQPQHF | TGCGCCAGCAGCCATGAACCCGGGACAGCACAACAGCCCCAGCATTTT
TRBJ1-6 | TRBD1 | . | TRBV4-1 | CASTRDRGYVDSPLHF | TGCGCCAGCACGAGGGACAGGGGGTATGTTGATTCACCCCTTCACTTT
TRBJ1-1 | . | . | TRBV27 | CASSLLGDTEAFF | TGTGCCAGCAGTTTATTAGGGGACACTGAAGCTTTCTTT
TRBJ2-3 | TRBD1 | . | TRBV7-2 | CASSPRQGDSTDTQYF | TGTGCCAGCAGCCCCCGACAGGGGGACAGCACAGATACGCAGTATTTT
TRBJ1-1 | . | . | TRBV5-1 | CASSLDWVAQGQAFF | TGCGCCAGCAGCTTGGATTGGGTCGCGCAGGGGCAAGCTTTCTTT
TRBJ1-6 | . | . | TRBV7-3 | CASSLKGRTRDRPPLHF | TGTGCCAGCAGCTTAAAGGGCCGGACAAGGGATCGACCCCCCCTCCACTTT
TRBJ1-1 | TRBD1 | . | TRBV19 | CASSHPGQGIGNTEAFF | TGTGCCAGTAGTCACCCGGGACAGGGAATAGGGAACACTGAAGCTTTCTTT
TRBJ1-5 | . | . | TRBV5-6 | CASSLIGEGNQPQHF | TGTGCCAGCAGCTTGATTGGGGAGGGGAATCAGCCCCAGCATTTT
TRBJ1-5 | TRBD1 | . | TRBV27 | CASSSNPTGSGFGNQPQHF | TGTGCCAGCAGCTCAAACCCGACAGGGTCGGGCTTTGGCAATCAGCCCCAGCATTTT
TRBJ1-5 | . | once | TRBV7-8 | CASSLGRGSGNQPQHF | TGTGCCAGCAGCTTAGGGCGGGGGTCGGGCAATCAGCCCCAGCATTTT
TRBJ1-2 | . | . | TRBV4-1 | CASSQDASRLTSYTF | TGCGCCAGCAGCCAAGATGCAAGCAGGCTCACGAGCTACACCTTC
TRBJ1-3 | TRBD1 | . | TRBV4-1 | CASSHGFARGPTGSFGNTIYF | TGCGCCAGCAGCCATGGCTTTGCCAGGGGGCCAACAGGGTCCTTCGGAAACACCATATATTTT
TRBJ1-3 | . | . | TRBV4-3 | CASSQEWAVLSGNTIYF | TGCGCCAGCAGCCAAGAATGGGCAGTACTCTCTGGAAACACCATATATTTT
TRBJ2-7 | . | . | TRBV11-1 | CASSLSRASYEQYF | TGTGCCAGCAGCTTATCGAGAGCCTCCTACGAGCAGTACTTC
TRBJ2-2 | . | . | TRBV6-5 | CASSSRTVNTGELFF | TGTGCCAGCAGTAGCCGGACAGTCAACACCGGGGAGCTGTTTTTT
TRBJ1-2 | TRBD1 | . | TRBV25-1 | CASRTGAGPYGYTF | TGTGCCAGCAGGACAGGGGCCGGGCCTTATGGCTACACCTTC
TRBJ1-3 | TRBD1 | once | TRBV7-6 | CASSSPRDRRGNTIYF | TGTGCCAGCAGCTCACCACGGGACAGGAGGGGAAACACCATATATTTT
TRBJ2-5 | TRBD1 | once | TRBV2 | CASSEVSGTGLSYQETQYF | TGTGCCAGCAGTGAAGTTTCCGGGACAGGACTTTCGTACCAAGAGACCCAGTACTTC